This TCR beta chain was captured in a study of T-cell reconstitution after alpha-beta-depleted transplantation in children. A library of TCRbeta sequences, prepared with unique molecular identifiers, was generated. TCRdb ran MiXCR on the PCR reads and lists one entry per CDR3 protein. The repertoire includes about 980,000 distinct CDR3 sequences, less than 30% of them detected once, and around 30% sits in the top ten. Germline CDR1 reads MDHEN; CDR2 reads SYDVKM. The CDR3 contains 15 residues. J gave up 4 bases and V 6 bases, and 11 bases lay outside the gene matches. Study-wide findings and caveats: Surviving recipient cells, namely T cells and thymic progenitors, were the source of high day-60 TCRbeta diversity in some patients. Newly made T cells mostly supplied T-cell counts and diversity one year after transplant. Reportedly, alpha-beta T cells present about two months post-transplant originated from several hundred expanded clones of graft origin.

A remark on this clonotype: What it recognizes is unknown.

The receptor was derived from a boy under three years old who had a stem cell transplant for SCID, so the T cells may come from the graft donor. The chain recombines TRBV28 with TRBJ2-7, with 8 bases matching TRBD1. Sequences were derived from PBMCs, mostly from graft donor cells, sampled 360 days after TCRalphabeta/CD19-depleted stem cell transplant. The CDR3 nucleotides are TGTGCCAGCAGCTCCCCGTGGGACAGGCTATACGAGCAGTACTTC. This encodes CASSSPWDRLYEQYF.